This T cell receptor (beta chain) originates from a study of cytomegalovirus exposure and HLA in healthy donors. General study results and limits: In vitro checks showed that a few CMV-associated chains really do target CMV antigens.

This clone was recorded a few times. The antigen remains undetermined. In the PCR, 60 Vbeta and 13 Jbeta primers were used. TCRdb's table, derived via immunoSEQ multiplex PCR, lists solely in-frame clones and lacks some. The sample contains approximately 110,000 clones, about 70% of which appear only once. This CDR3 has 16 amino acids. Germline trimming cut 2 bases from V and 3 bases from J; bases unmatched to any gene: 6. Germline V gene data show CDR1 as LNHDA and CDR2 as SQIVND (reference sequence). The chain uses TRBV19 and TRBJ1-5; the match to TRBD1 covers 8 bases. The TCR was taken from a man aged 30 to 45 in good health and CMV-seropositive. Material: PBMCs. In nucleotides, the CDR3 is TGTGCCAGTAGTATATGGACAGGGTCAGACAATCAGCCCCAGCATTTT. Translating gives CASSIWTGSDNQPQHF.